These 14 T cell receptor beta chains share one sample of origin, sequenced in a study of blood T cell repertoires in COVID-19. TCRdb's copy holds only in-frame clones and misses some; the assay was immunoSEQ multiplex PCR. The sample has about 120,000 clones; roughly 80% are singletons. What was sequenced was peripheral blood. All receptors derive from a human donor in a cohort sampled during active COVID-19.

This clone was detected a few times. The rearrangement uses TRBV5-1 and TRBJ1-2; unclear D gene. V was shortened by 4 bases and J by 0 bases, with 7 bases between the two germline ends. The CDR3 has 13 residues. CDR1 is SGHRS, CDR2 YFSETQ, per germline. In DNA, the CDR3 is TGCGCCAGCAGCGGGCAAGCTAACTATGGCTACACCTTC. Translated: CASSGQANYGYTF.

This chain joins TRBV5-1 and TRBJ1-6; D perhaps matches TRBD1 (6 bases). CDR3 length: 15 amino acids. Germline CDR1 SGHRS, CDR2 YFSETQ. Trimming removed 4 bases at V and 6 bases at J, with 14 bases between. CDR3 sequence reads: CASSGLAGVNSPLHF. The CDR3 region has the DNA TGCGCCAGCAGCGGACTGGCAGGGGTTAATTCACCCCTCCACTTT.

The chain has TRBV10-2 and TRBJ1-2; D remains ambiguous. V lost 2 bases to trimming and J lost 0 bases, with 10 bases between them. Germline-derived CDR1 and CDR2 are WSHSY and SAAADI. The CDR3 is made up of 15 amino acids. CDR3 residues: CASSEPKRANYGYTF. In DNA, the CDR3 is TGCGCCAGCAGTGAGCCCAAGAGGGCTAACTATGGCTACACCTTC.

The chain is built from TRBV7-3 and TRBJ1-1; 7 nucleotides line up with TRBD1. J lost 3 bases, V lost 3 bases, and 7 bases had no gene match. The CDR3 has 15 residues. CDR1 SGHTA and CDR2 FQGTGA come from the germline V gene. The CDR3 loop reads CASSFPGQAHTEAFF. Here the CDR3 DNA reads TGTGCCAGCAGCTTTCCTGGACAGGCTCACACTGAAGCTTTCTTT.

CDR3: CASSPTSAVTYEQYF. The CDR3 DNA sequence: TGTGCCAGTAGTCCTACTAGCGCTGTAACCTACGAGCAGTACTTC. The chain combines TRBV19 with TRBJ2-7; 7 bases match TRBD2. CDR3 length: 15 amino acids. CDR1 and CDR2 (germline): LNHDA, SQIVND (reference sequence). The V segment lost 5 bases and the J segment 2 bases; nucleotides outside the gene matches: 9.

The chain links TRBV30 to TRBJ2-7, with D possibly TRBD1 on 5 matching bases. CDR1 and CDR2 (germline): GTSNPN, SVGIG (reference sequence). The length of the CDR3 is 14 residues. V lost 5 bases and J lost 0, with 14 bases in between. The CDR3 DNA follows: TGTGCCTGGGACCCAAGGGGCCTCTCCTACGAGCAGTACTTC. Its protein product is CAWDPRGLSYEQYF.

The rearrangement joins TRBV4-1 to TRBJ2-4; 16 bases are a match to TRBD2. This CDR3 has 18 amino acids. Unmatched junction bases numbered 9, after V lost 5 bases and J lost 5 bases. Germline CDR1 reads MGHRA; CDR2 reads YSYEKL. CDR3 region: CASSKGLAGGRWENIQYF. The CDR3 DNA reads TGCGCCAGCAGCAAGGGACTAGCGGGAGGGCGATGGGAAAACATTCAGTACTTC.

The chain joins TRBV10-3 to TRBJ1-5, with a tentative D call TRBD1 (6 bases). V gave up 10 bases and J gave up 0 bases, with 13 bases separating them. Germline loops: CDR1 ENHRY, CDR2 SYGVKD. The CDR3 contains 14 residues. The DNA of the CDR3 is TGTGCCACCGACTCAGGGGATAGCAATCAGCCCCAGCATTTT. Translating it yields CATDSGDSNQPQHF.

This chain uses TRBV9 with TRBJ1-3; TRBD1 matches at 8 bases. Germline V lookup: CDR1 SGDLS, CDR2 YYNGEE. The CDR3 consists of 15 residues. Trimming at V came to 3 bases and at J to 4 bases, leaving 6 bases not matched to a gene. The CDR3 is CASSADRVTGNTIYF. In DNA form, the CDR3 reads TGTGCCAGCAGCGCGGACAGGGTGACAGGAAACACCATATATTTT.

This sequence joins TRBV15 and TRBJ2-7; D unresolved. This CDR3 comprises 12 residues. Germline-derived CDR1 and CDR2 are LNHNV and YYDKDF (reference sequence). V lost 0 bases, J lost 6 bases, and 6 bases lay in between. Written as DNA, the CDR3 is TGTGCCACCAGCAGAGATGATAGCGAGCAGTACTTC. It is translated as CATSRDDSEQYF.

This clone was recorded only once. This sequence joins TRBV18 and TRBJ2-1; 13 nucleotides agree with TRBD2. CDR3 size: 18 residues. CDR1 KGHSH and CDR2 LQKENI come from the germline V gene. The trim removed 2 bases at V and 1 base at J, leaving 5 bases unmatched. The CDR3 region has the DNA TGTGCCAGCTCACCAATTGGGGGACTAGCGGGATCCTACAATGAGCAGTTCTTC. It codes for CASSPIGGLAGSYNEQFF.

This chain uses TRBV9 with TRBJ1-2, with TRBD1 matching over 7 bases. The CDR3 is 15 amino acids. Trimming took 2 bases from V and 3 from J; bases not matched to a gene: 7. CDR1 is SGDLS, CDR2 YYNGEE, per germline. In nucleotides, the CDR3 is TGTGCCAGCAGCGTCGGTCAGGGGGACCACTATGGCTACACCTTC. It is translated as CASSVGQGDHYGYTF.

The chain links TRBV7-8 to TRBJ2-5; D may be TRBD1 (8 bases). From germline, CDR1 is SGHVS and CDR2 FQNEAQ. The CDR3 is 18 residues long. Between the trimmed V and J ends, which lost 0 bases and 2 bases, there was a span of 19 bases. This CDR3 reads CASSLALGDRGGQETQYF. The CDR3 DNA is TGTGCCAGCAGCTTAGCGCTAGGCGACAGGGGAGGGCAAGAGACCCAGTACTTC.

The CDR3 nucleotides are TGTGCCAGCAGCCAAGAAGCCTACAACCGGCGGGGCTACACCTTC. Translation gives CASSQEAYNRRGYTF. The chain employs TRBV3-1 (or the pseudogene TRBV3-2) and TRBJ1-2; D not resolved. The CDR3 runs to 15 residues. V shed 0 bases and J shed 8 bases, with 16 bases lying between them. Germline CDR1 and CDR2: LGHDT and YNNKEL (reference sequence).